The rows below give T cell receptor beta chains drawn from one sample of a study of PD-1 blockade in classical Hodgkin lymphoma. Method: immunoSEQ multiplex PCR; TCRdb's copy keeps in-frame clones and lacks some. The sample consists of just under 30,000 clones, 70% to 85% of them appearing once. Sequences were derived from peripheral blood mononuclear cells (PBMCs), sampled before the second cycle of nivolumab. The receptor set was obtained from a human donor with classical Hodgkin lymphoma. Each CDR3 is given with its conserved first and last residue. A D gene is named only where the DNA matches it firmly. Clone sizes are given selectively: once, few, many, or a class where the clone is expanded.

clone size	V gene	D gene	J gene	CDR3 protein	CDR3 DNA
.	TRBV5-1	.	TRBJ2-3	CASSLAGGTDTQYF	TGCGCCAGCAGCTTGGCCGGAGGCACAGATACGCAGTATTTT
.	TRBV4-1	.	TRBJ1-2	CASSGSGRDRWYGYTF	TGCGCCAGCAGCGGATCAGGCAGGGATCGGTGGTATGGCTACACCTTC
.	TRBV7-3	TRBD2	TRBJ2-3	CASSLGTTSTDTQYF	TGTGCCAGCAGCTTGGGGACTACTAGCACAGATACGCAGTATTTT
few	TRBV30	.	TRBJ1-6	CAWHIGAGSPLHF	TGTGCCTGGCATATCGGGGCAGGTTCACCCCTCCACTTT
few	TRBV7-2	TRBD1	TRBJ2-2	CASSKQGAGTGELFF	TGTGCCAGCAGCAAACAGGGGGCAGGCACCGGGGAGCTGTTTTTT
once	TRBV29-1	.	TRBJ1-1	CSVEETGGRRAFF	TGCAGCGTTGAAGAAACCGGGGGTCGGAGAGCTTTCTTT
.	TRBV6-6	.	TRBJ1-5	CASTPGGSQPQHF	TGTGCCAGCACCCCCGGGGGGAGCCAGCCCCAGCATTTT
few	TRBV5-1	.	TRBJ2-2	CASSPTGTLNTGELFF	TGCGCCAGCAGCCCCACCGGGACTCTTAACACCGGGGAGCTGTTTTTT
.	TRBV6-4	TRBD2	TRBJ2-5	CASIPTSGAPGETQYF	TGTGCCAGCATTCCGACTAGCGGGGCCCCCGGAGAGACCCAGTACTTC
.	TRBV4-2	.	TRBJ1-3	CASSQEVSYGNTIYF	TGTGCCAGCAGCCAAGAGGTTAGTTACGGAAACACCATATATTTT
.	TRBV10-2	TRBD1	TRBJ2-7	CASSGGTASYEQYF	TGCGCCAGCAGTGGGGGGACAGCCTCCTACGAGCAGTACTTC
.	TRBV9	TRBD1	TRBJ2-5	CASSPNTGGIRETQYF	TGTGCCAGCAGCCCGAACACAGGGGGGATCCGGGAGACCCAGTACTTC
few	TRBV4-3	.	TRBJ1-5	CASSQSVPGAGSNQPQHF	TGCGCCAGCAGCCAATCTGTACCAGGGGCAGGTAGCAATCAGCCCCAGCATTTT
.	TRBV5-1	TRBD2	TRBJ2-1	CASSDSGTTYNEQFF	TGCGCCAGCAGCGACAGCGGGACCACATACAATGAGCAGTTCTTC